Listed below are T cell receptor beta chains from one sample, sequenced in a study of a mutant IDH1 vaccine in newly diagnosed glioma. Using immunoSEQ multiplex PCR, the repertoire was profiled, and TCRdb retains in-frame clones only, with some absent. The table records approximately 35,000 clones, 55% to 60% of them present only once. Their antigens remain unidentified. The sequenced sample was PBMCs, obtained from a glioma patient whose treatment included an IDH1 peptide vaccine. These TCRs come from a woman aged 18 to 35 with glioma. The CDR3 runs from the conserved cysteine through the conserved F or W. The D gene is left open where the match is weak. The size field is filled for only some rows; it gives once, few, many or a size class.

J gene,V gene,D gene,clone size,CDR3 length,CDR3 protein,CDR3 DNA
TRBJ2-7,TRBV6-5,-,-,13,CASRPGLKYEQYF,TGTGCCAGCAGACCGGGACTTAAATACGAGCAGTACTTC
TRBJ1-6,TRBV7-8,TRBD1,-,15,CASSRFGTDNSPLHF,TGTGCCAGCAGCCGCTTCGGGACAGACAATTCACCCCTCCACTTT
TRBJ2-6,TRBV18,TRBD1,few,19,CASSPGQGQRSSGANVLTF,TGTGCCAGCTCACCTGGACAGGGACAGAGAAGCTCTGGGGCCAACGTCCTGACTTTC
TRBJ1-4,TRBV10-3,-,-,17,CAISEKIRQSANEKLFF,TGTGCCATCAGTGAGAAAATCCGACAATCGGCTAATGAAAAACTGTTTTTT
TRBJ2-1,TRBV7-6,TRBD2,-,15,CASSLKGLSYNEQFF,TGTGCCAGCAGCTTGAAGGGACTATCCTACAATGAGCAGTTCTTC
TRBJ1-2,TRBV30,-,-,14,CAWRMTSRAAGYTF,TGTGCCTGGAGGATGACATCCCGGGCCGCGGGCTACACCTTC
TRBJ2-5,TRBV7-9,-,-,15,CASSSRSGFQETQYF,TGTGCCAGCAGCTCACGCAGCGGATTTCAAGAGACCCAGTACTTC
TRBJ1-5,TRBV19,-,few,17,CASSRYPLGRGDQPQHF,TGTGCCAGTAGTCGATATCCTCTGGGCAGGGGAGATCAGCCCCAGCATTTT
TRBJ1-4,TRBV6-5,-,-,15,CASSYIPADREKLFF,TGTGCCAGCAGTTACATTCCCGCCGACCGGGAAAAACTGTTTTTT
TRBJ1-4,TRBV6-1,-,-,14,CASSESLNPEKLFF,TGTGCCAGCAGCGAGTCGCTGAATCCTGAAAAACTGTTTTTT
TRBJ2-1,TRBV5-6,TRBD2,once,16,CASSPGAGLAGSEQFF,TGTGCCAGCAGCCCGGGCGCGGGACTAGCGGGAAGTGAGCAGTTCTTC
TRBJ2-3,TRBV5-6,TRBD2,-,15,CASSSGGAATDTQYF,TGTGCCAGCAGCTCGGGGGGGGCGGCAACAGATACGCAGTATTTT
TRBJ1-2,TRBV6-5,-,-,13,CASTLGISYGYTF,TGTGCCAGCACCTTGGGAATTTCCTATGGCTACACCTTC
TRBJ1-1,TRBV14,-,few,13,CASRSDGNTEAFF,TGTGCCAGCAGGTCAGATGGGAACACTGAAGCTTTCTTT
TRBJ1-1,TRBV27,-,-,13,CASSYGRNTEAFF,TGTGCCAGCAGCTACGGGAGGAACACTGAAGCTTTCTTT
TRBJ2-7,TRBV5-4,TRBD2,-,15,CASSPTAGEGYEQYF,TGTGCCAGCAGCCCCACAGCGGGAGAAGGATACGAGCAGTACTTC
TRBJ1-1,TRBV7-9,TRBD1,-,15,CASSLGQGAITEAFF,TGTGCCAGCAGCTTAGGACAGGGGGCGATCACTGAAGCTTTCTTT
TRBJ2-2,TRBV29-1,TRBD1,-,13,CSVRQGGAGELFF,TGCAGCGTTCGACAGGGGGGCGCCGGGGAGCTGTTTTTT
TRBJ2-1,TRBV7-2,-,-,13,CASLLAMNNEQFF,TGTGCCAGCCTTCTAGCGATGAACAATGAGCAGTTCTTC
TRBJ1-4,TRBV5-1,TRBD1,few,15,CASSPMGTGTEKLFF,TGCGCCAGCAGCCCAATGGGGACAGGGACTGAAAAACTGTTTTTT
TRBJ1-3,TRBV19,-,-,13,CASRLTGGNTIYF,TGTGCCAGTAGGCTGACAGGTGGGAACACCATATATTTT
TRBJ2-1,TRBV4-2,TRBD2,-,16,CASSQDLAGGYNEQFF,TGTGCCAGCAGCCAAGATCTAGCGGGAGGCTACAATGAGCAGTTCTTC
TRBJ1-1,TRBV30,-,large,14,CAWSFTGKNTEAFF,TGTGCCTGGAGCTTCACAGGAAAGAACACTGAAGCTTTCTTT
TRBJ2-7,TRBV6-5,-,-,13,CASSYRAGPEQYF,TGTGCCAGCAGTTACCGTGCGGGGCCCGAGCAGTACTTC